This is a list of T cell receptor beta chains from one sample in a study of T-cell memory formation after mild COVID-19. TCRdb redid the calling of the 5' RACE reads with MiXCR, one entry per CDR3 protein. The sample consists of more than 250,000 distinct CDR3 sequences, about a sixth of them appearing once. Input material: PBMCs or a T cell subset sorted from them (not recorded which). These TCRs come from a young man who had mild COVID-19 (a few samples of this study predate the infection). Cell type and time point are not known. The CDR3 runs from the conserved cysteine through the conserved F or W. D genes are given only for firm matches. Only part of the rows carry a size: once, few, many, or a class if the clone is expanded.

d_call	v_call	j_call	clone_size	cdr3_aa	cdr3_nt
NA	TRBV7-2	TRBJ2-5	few	CASTERGGQETQYF	TGTGCCAGCACTGAGAGGGGGGGTCAAGAGACCCAGTACTTC
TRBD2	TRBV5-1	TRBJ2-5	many	CASRPQTSGTQETQYF	TGCGCCAGCAGACCCCAGACTAGCGGAACACAAGAGACCCAGTACTTC
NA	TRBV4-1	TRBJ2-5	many	CASSQDYDQSETQYF	TGCGCCAGCAGCCAAGATTACGACCAGTCGGAGACCCAGTACTTC
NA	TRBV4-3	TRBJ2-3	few	CASSQGTGEIDTQYF	TGCGCCAGCAGCCAAGGCACGGGGGAGATAGATACGCAGTATTTT
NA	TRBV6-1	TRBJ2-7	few	CASTKQLGSYEQYF	TGTGCCAGCACCAAACAGTTGGGATCCTACGAGCAGTACTTC
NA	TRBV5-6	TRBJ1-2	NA	CASSFPAGSNYGYTF	TGTGCCAGCAGCTTCCCAGCGGGATCTAACTATGGCTACACCTTC
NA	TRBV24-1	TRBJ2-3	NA	CATSAPEGGTDTQYF	TGTGCCACCAGTGCCCCGGAGGGGGGGACAGATACGCAGTATTTT
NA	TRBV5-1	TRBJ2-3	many	CASSLVASGTDTQYF	TGCGCCAGCAGCTTGGTTGCTAGCGGCACAGATACGCAGTATTTT
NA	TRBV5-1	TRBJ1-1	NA	CASRRIGTSMEAFF	TGCGCCAGCAGACGGATCGGGACTTCGATGGAAGCTTTCTTT
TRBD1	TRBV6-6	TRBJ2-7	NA	CASSYRGQGADEQYF	TGTGCCAGCAGTTACAGGGGACAGGGCGCAGACGAGCAGTACTTC
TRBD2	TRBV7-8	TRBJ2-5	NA	CASRPGLAGGQETQYF	TGTGCCAGCCGCCCGGGACTAGCGGGGGGTCAAGAGACCCAGTACTTC
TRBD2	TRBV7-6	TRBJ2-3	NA	CASSLEGAGLDTQYF	TGTGCCAGCAGCTTGGAGGGAGCGGGGTTGGATACGCAGTATTTT
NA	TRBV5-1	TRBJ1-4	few	CASKPDPTNEKLFF	TGCGCCAGCAAACCGGACCCAACTAATGAAAAACTGTTTTTT
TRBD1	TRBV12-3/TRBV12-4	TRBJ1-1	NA	CASSLGTGGNTEAFF	TGTGCCAGCAGTTTAGGGACAGGCGGGAACACTGAAGCTTTCTTT
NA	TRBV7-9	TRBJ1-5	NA	CASSVSGQPQHF	TGTGCCAGCAGCGTCTCCGGTCAGCCCCAGCATTTT
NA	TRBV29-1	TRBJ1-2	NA	CSVEWQYGYTF	TGCAGCGTTGAGTGGCAGTATGGCTACACCTTC
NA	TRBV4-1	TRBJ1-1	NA	CASSQGDWGLNTEAFF	TGCGCCAGCAGCCAAGGCGATTGGGGTCTGAACACTGAAGCTTTCTTT
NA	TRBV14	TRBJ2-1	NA	CASSQGSRALYNEQFF	TGTGCCAGCAGCCAAGGGTCCAGGGCCCTCTACAATGAGCAGTTCTTC
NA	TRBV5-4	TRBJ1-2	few	CASRPGGQEGKGYTF	TGTGCCAGCAGACCCGGCGGGCAGGAGGGAAAAGGCTACACCTTC
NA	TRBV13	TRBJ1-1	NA	CASSLEEGRVNTEAFF	TGTGCCAGCAGCTTAGAGGAGGGCAGGGTGAACACTGAAGCTTTCTTT
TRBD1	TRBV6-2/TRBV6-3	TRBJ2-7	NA	CASRTGTGMYEQYF	TGTGCCAGCAGAACCGGGACAGGGATGTACGAGCAGTACTTC
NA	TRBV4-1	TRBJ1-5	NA	CASSPYGAGVDQPQHF	TGCGCCAGCAGCCCTTACGGGGCAGGCGTTGATCAGCCCCAGCATTTT
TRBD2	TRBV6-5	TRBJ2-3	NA	CASSRRGGALDTQYF	TGTGCCAGCAGCCGACGCGGGGGGGCCTTAGATACGCAGTATTTT
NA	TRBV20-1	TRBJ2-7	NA	CSARGLYYTYEQYF	TGCAGTGCTAGGGGCCTCTACTATACCTACGAGCAGTACTTC
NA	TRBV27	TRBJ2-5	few	CASSQFARMQETQYF	TGTGCCAGCAGCCAATTCGCAAGAATGCAAGAGACCCAGTACTTC
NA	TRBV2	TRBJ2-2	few	CASSEGTNTGELFF	TGTGCCAGCAGTGAAGGCACGAACACCGGGGAGCTGTTTTTT
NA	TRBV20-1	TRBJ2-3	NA	CSAREPRRSDTQYF	TGCAGTGCTAGAGAGCCCCGACGGTCAGATACGCAGTATTTT
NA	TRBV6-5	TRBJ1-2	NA	CASSYSSGFNYGYTF	TGTGCCAGCAGTTACTCCAGCGGCTTTAACTATGGCTACACCTTC
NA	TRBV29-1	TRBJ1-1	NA	CSVAWVNTEAFF	TGCAGCGTTGCCTGGGTCAACACTGAAGCTTTCTTT
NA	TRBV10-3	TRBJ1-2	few	CAIKISKDVNLYGYTF	TGTGCCATCAAAATCTCAAAAGACGTGAACCTCTATGGCTACACCTTC
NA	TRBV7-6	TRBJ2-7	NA	CASSPRTDYEQYF	TGTGCCAGCAGCCCGCGGACAGACTACGAGCAGTACTTC
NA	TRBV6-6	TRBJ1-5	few	CASSFEPPGEGQPQHF	TGTGCCAGCAGCTTCGAACCCCCAGGGGAAGGACAGCCCCAGCATTTT
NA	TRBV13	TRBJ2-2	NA	CASSLHSWGANTGELFF	TGTGCCAGCAGCTTACATTCTTGGGGGGCGAACACCGGGGAGCTGTTTTTT
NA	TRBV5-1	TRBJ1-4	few	CASSSTGVAHEKLFF	TGCGCCAGCAGCTCTACCGGGGTAGCGCATGAAAAACTGTTTTTT
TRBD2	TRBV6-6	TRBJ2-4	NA	CASTLSGGAFKNIQYF	TGTGCCAGCACCCTTAGCGGGGGGGCATTCAAAAACATTCAGTACTTC
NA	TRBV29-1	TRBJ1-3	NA	CSMRTGGNTIYF	TGCAGCATGCGAACGGGCGGAAACACCATATATTTT
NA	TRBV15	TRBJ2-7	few	CATSRDIGAIGQRNYEQYF	TGTGCCACCAGCAGAGATATCGGGGCCATTGGTCAAAGGAACTACGAGCAGTACTTC
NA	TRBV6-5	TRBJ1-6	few	CASSYSFTATSPLHF	TGTGCCAGCAGTTACTCGTTCACGGCCACTTCACCCCTCCACTTT
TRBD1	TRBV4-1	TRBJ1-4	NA	CASGQGGLREKLFF	TGCGCCAGCGGACAGGGAGGCCTTAGGGAAAAACTGTTTTTT
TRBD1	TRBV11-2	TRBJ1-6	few	CASSPNPRQGPLHF	TGTGCCAGCAGCCCGAATCCTCGACAGGGACCCCTCCACTTT
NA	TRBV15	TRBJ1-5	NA	CATSRSAGSVLQPQHF	TGTGCCACCAGCAGATCCGCGGGGTCGGTTCTTCAGCCCCAGCATTTT
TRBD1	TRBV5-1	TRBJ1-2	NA	CASSLRTGDPNYGYTF	TGCGCCAGCAGCCTACGGACAGGGGACCCCAACTATGGCTACACCTTC
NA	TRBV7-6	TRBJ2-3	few	CASSLLGIGTDTQYF	TGTGCCAGCAGCTTACTTGGGATCGGCACAGATACGCAGTATTTT
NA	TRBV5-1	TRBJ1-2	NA	CASSTAGRRTGYTF	TGCGCCAGCAGCACCGCGGGACGCAGGACGGGCTACACCTTC
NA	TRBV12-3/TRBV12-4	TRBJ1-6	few	CASSLNNSPLHF	TGTGCCAGCAGTTTAAATAATTCACCCCTCCACTTT
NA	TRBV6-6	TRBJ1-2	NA	CASRTDSAYGYTF	TGTGCCAGCAGGACGGACAGCGCCTATGGCTACACCTTC